Below, one T cell receptor (beta chain) is given with its context. This CDR3 region has 16 residues. The germline V gene encodes CDR1 MNHEY and CDR2 SVGAGI. V lost 2 bases, J lost 1 base, and 9 bases lay in between. This entry is derived from a study of blood T cell repertoires in COVID-19. The protocol was immunoSEQ multiplex PCR, while the TCRdb copy is restricted to in-frame clones and leaves out a portion. The sample has approximately 250,000 clones, 88% seen once. Sequenced input: PBMCs or T cells enriched from blood (not recorded which). The sequence came from a woman aged 55-69 years in a cohort exposed to, infected with or recovered from COVID-19 (not recorded which). The chain is built from TRBV6-5 and TRBJ2-6; D is undetermined. The CDR3 spells CASSYVVGSGANVLTF. Here the CDR3 DNA reads TGTGCCAGCAGTTACGTCGTCGGGTCTGGGGCCAACGTCCTGACTTTC.